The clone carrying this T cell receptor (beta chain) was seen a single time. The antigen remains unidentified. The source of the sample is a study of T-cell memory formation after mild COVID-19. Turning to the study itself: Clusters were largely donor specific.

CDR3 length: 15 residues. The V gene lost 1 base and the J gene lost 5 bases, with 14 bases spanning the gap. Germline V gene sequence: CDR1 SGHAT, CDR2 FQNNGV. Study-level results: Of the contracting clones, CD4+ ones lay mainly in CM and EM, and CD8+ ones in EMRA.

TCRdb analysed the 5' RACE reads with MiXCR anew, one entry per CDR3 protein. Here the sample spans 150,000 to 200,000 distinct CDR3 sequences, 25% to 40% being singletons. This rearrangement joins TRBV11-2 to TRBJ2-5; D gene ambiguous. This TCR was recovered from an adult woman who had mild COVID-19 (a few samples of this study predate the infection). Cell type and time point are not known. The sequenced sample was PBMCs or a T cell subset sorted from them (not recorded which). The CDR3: CASSLAAAHRETQYF. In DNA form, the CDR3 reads TGTGCCAGCAGCTTAGCGGCAGCCCATCGGGAGACCCAGTACTTC. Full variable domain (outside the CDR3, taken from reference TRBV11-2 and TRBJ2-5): EAGVAQSPRYKIIEKRQSVAFWCNPISGHATLYWYQQILGQGPKLLIQFQNNGVVDDSQLPKDRFSAERLKGVDSTLKIQPAKLEDSAVYLCASSLAAAHRETQYFGPGTRLLVL.